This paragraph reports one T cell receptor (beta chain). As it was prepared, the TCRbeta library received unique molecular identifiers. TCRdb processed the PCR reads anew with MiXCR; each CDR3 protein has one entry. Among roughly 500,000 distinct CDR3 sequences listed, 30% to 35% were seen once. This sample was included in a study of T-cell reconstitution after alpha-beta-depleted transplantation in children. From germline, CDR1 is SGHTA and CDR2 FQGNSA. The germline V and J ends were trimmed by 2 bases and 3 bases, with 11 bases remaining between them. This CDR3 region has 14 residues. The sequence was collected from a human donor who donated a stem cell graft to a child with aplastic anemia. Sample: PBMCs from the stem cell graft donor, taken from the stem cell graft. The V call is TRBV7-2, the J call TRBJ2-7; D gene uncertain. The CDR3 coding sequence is TGTGCCAGCAGCTTAAACCTAGTATTCTACGAGCAGTACTTC. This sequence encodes CASSLNLVFYEQYF.